This T cell receptor (beta chain) was obtained from a study of OX40 agonist ivuxolimab in advanced cancers. Study conclusions and caveats: At 0.1 to 3.0 mg/kg, clonal expansion of CD4+ and CD8+ blood T cells had occurred by week 6.

V dropped 6 bases and J dropped 5; count of bases not matched to a gene: 8. This CDR3 has 16 residues. Germline V CDR1 and CDR2: SNHLY, FYNNEI. This clone has a single count. Its antigen remains unknown. Repertoires were generated with immunoSEQ multiplex PCR, while TCRdb's copy carries only in-frame clones and drops some. Among 72,000 or so clones listed, 75% to 90% were seen once. This specimen consisted of CD4+ or CD8+ T cells sorted from blood, obtained in a trial of the OX40 agonist ivuxolimab. V gene TRBV2 combines with J gene TRBJ2-5; TRBD2 matches 14 bases. This clonotype originated in an adult with an advanced solid tumor such as melanoma, head and neck, liver or kidney cancer. The CDR3 reads CASRAGTSGGRETQYF. As DNA, the CDR3 is TGTGCCAGCAGAGCCGGGACTAGCGGGGGAAGGGAGACCCAGTACTTC.